This T cell receptor (beta chain) emerged from a study of shared clonotypes between healthy human individuals. Background on the study: With ages of 18 to 49, the donors were two women and a few men.

The authors combined CD45RO+ cells with CCR7-negative CD45RA+ TemRA cells as CD8 memory. CDR1 and CDR2 from the germline V gene are SGHAT and FQNNGV. The CDR3 contains 16 residues. The authors ran the assay at deep level. Clones were read by immunoSEQ multiplex PCR, and TCRdb kept only the in-frame ones, dropping some. This table has about 380,000 clones, roughly 96% appearing once. Study observations and caveats: Sharing across four donors was highest in naive CD4 (approximately 5%) and lowest in memory CD8 (roughly 0.4%).

About this clone: Its antigen is not known. One junction end does not reproduce the germline sequence, and a read error may be involved.

The rearrangement links TRBV11-2 to TRBJ2-7; 11 positions match TRBD2. The sequencing sample was made of memory CD8+ T cells sorted from blood. The subset: CD45RO+ cells pooled with CCR7-negative TemRA cells. The TCR originated in a man aged 25 to 45 in good health. CDR3 residues: CASSLLTGPALAGGFF. The CDR3 DNA reads as TGTGCCAGCAGCCTCCTGACAGGCCCCGCTTTAGCGGGAGGGTTCTTC. The variable domain in full, with the rest retrieved from reference TRBV11-2 and TRBJ2-7, is EAGVAQSPRYKIIEKRQSVAFWCNPISGHATLYWYQQILGQGPKLLIQFQNNGVVDDSQLPKDRFSAERLKGVDSTLKIQPAKLEDSAVYLCASSLLTGPALAGGFFGPGTRLTVT.